This TCR beta chain came from a study of regulatory T cells in long-lasting Graves disease. Trimming removed 3 bases from V and 6 bases from J, with 15 bases in between. CDR3 length: 14 residues. CDR1 is MDHEN and CDR2 is SYDVKM in the germline V gene. Construction of TCR beta libraries relied on iRepertoire HTBI primers and on Arm-PCR targeting CDR3 regions. TCRdb recomputed calls from the multiplex PCR reads with MiXCR, one row per CDR3 protein. The top ten clones hold 15% to 20% of a sample with hundreds of thousands of distinct CDR3 sequences, 15% to 20% of them seen once. The time point is: newly diagnosed GD, antithyroid drugs for less than 3 months. Following extraction of RNA from PBMCs, that RNA was used to make the TCR library. A further study also used this sample, focusing on T cells in Graves' hyperthyroidism and ophthalmopathy. According to that study: The HTBI primer set drove a first-round RT-PCR of the TCR CDR3.

The origin of this receptor is a woman aged 25 to 39 with Graves disease. The sample was peripheral blood mononuclear cells (PBMCs), taken at new diagnosis, from a patient treated with antithyroid drugs. This sequence joins TRBV28 and TRBJ2-7; D gene ambiguous. The CDR3: CASSFNAESSEQYF. CDR3 sequence (DNA): TGTGCCAGCAGTTTTAATGCGGAGTCTAGCGAGCAGTACTTC.